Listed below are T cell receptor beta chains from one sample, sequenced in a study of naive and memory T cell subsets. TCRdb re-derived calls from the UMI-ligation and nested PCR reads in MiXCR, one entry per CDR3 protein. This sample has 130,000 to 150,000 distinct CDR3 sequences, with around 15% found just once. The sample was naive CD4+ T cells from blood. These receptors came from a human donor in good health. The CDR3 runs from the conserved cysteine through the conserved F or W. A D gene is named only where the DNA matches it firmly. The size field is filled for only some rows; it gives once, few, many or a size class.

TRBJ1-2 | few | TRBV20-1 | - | CSARLYPSGYGYTF | TGCAGTGCTAGACTTTATCCGAGCGGCTATGGCTACACCTTC
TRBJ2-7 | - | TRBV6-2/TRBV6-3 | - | CASSFRLLEQYF | TGTGCCAGCAGTTTTCGGCTACTCGAGCAGTACTTC
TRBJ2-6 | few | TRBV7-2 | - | CASSLSTGANVLTF | TGTGCCAGCAGCTTGAGTACTGGGGCCAACGTCCTGACTTTC
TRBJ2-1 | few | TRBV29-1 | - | CSVTNPPVGNEQFF | TGCAGCGTGACAAACCCACCGGTGGGGAATGAGCAGTTCTTC
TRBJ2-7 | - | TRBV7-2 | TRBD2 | CASSVGGLAGAYEQYF | TGTGCCAGCAGCGTCGGTGGACTAGCGGGAGCCTACGAGCAGTACTTC
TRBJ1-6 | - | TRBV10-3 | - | CAISGSGAEDGGNSPLHF | TGTGCCATCAGTGGGTCCGGGGCGGAGGATGGTGGGAATTCACCCCTCCACTTT
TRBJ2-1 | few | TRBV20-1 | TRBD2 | CSARTSADNEQFF | TGCAGTGCCCGGACTAGCGCAGACAATGAGCAGTTCTTC
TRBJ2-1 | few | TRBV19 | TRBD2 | CASSIIELAGGKDNEQFF | TGTGCCAGTAGTATAATAGAACTAGCGGGAGGGAAAGACAATGAGCAGTTCTTC
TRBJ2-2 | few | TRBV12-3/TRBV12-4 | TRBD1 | CATTRQGAPTGELFF | TGTGCCACCACGAGACAGGGGGCGCCCACCGGGGAGCTGTTTTTT
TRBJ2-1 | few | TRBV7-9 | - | CASSSLRGAGPTYNEQFF | TGTGCCAGCAGCTCCCTAAGGGGGGCGGGCCCGACCTACAATGAGCAGTTCTTC
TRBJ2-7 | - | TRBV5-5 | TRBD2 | CASSRSELAGGAYEQYF | TGTGCCAGCAGCCGCTCTGAGTTAGCGGGAGGTGCCTACGAGCAGTACTTC
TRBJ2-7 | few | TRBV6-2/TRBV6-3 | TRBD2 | CASSYPWTSGRGAYEQYF | TGTGCCAGCAGTTACCCTTGGACTAGCGGGAGGGGTGCCTACGAGCAGTACTTC
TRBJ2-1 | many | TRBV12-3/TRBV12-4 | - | CASSLAVRRLPVGSSYNEQFF | TGTGCCAGCAGTTTAGCGGTCCGGAGACTCCCGGTAGGGAGCTCCTACAATGAGCAGTTCTTC
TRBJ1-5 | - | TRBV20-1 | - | CSAREVGDQPQHF | TGCAGTGCTAGAGAGGTCGGGGATCAGCCCCAGCATTTT
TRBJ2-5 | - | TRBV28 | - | CASSFRLVEAQYF | TGTGCCAGCAGTTTTCGGCTCGTAGAAGCCCAGTACTTC
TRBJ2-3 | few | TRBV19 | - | CASSIDRGGTDTQYF | TGTGCCAGTAGTATAGATCGAGGCGGAACAGATACGCAGTATTTT
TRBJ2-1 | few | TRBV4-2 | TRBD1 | CASSQNRGNNEQFF | TGTGCCAGCAGCCAGAACAGGGGAAACAATGAGCAGTTCTTC
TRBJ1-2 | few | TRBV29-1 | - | CSVEEIGRVAGYTF | TGCAGCGTTGAAGAGATAGGGCGCGTGGCTGGCTACACCTTC
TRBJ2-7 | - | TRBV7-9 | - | CASSFGGPSYEQYF | TGTGCCAGCAGCTTTGGGGGCCCCTCCTACGAGCAGTACTTC
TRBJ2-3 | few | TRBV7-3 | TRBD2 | CASSSRLAGAADTQYF | TGTGCCAGCAGCTCCCGACTAGCGGGAGCGGCAGATACGCAGTATTTT
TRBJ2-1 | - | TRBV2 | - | CASSADVNEQFF | TGTGCCAGCAGCGCGGACGTCAATGAGCAGTTCTTC
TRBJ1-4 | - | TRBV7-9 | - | CASSTRQRDNEKLFF | TGTGCCAGCAGCACCAGACAGAGAGATAATGAAAAACTGTTTTTT
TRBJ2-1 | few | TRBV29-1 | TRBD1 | CSVLTGVEQFF | TGCAGCGTCCTAACAGGGGTTGAGCAGTTCTTC
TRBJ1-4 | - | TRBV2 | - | CASGSGKLFF | TGTGCCAGCGGAAGCGGAAAACTGTTTTTT
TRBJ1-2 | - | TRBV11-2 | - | CASTGDRHGYTF | TGTGCCAGCACTGGGGACCGGCATGGCTACACCTTC
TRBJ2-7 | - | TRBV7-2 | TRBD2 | CASSLVRLAGEGYEQYF | TGTGCCAGCAGCTTAGTCCGGCTAGCGGGAGAAGGCTACGAGCAGTACTTC
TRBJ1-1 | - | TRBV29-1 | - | CSVALRMGTEAFF | TGCAGCGTTGCTTTACGGATGGGGACTGAAGCTTTCTTT
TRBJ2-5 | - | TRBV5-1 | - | CASSFNTGLETQYF | TGCGCCAGCAGCTTTAACACAGGGTTGGAGACCCAGTACTTC
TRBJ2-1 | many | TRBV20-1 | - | CSAISSASSNEQFF | TGCAGTGCAATATCGTCGGCTAGCAGCAATGAGCAGTTCTTC
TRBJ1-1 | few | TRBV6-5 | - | CASNQPGLLSTEAFF | TGTGCCAGCAACCAACCGGGACTTCTCTCCACTGAAGCTTTCTTT
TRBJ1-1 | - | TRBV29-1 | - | CSVEPQPNTEAFF | TGCAGCGTTGAACCACAACCCAACACTGAAGCTTTCTTT
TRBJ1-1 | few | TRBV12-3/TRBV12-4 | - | CASSLGWRGPAEAFF | TGTGCCAGCAGTTTAGGTTGGAGGGGCCCAGCTGAAGCTTTCTTT
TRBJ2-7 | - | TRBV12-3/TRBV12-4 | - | CASSPGVSNEQYF | TGTGCCAGCAGTCCAGGTGTTTCCAACGAGCAGTACTTC
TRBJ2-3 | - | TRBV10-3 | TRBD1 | CAISGQGSDTQYF | TGTGCCATCAGTGGACAGGGGTCAGATACGCAGTATTTT
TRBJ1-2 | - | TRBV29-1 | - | CSAVDSILDGYTF | TGCAGCGCTGTGGACAGTATCCTTGATGGCTACACCTTC
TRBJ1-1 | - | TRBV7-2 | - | CASSLGPKNTEAFF | TGTGCCAGCAGCTTAGGGCCGAAGAACACTGAAGCTTTCTTT
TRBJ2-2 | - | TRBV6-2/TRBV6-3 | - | CASSYAIDRPNTGELFF | TGTGCCAGCAGTTACGCGATCGACAGACCTAACACCGGGGAGCTGTTTTTT
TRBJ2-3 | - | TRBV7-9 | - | CASSIGPTDTQYF | TGTGCCAGCAGCATCGGACCCACAGATACGCAGTATTTT
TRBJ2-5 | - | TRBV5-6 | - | CASSLVTTPQETQYF | TGTGCCAGCAGCTTGGTTACGACTCCCCAAGAGACCCAGTACTTC
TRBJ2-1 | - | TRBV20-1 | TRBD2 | CSASSGSNLAPFF | TGCAGTGCTAGCAGCGGGAGTAATCTGGCGCCGTTCTTC
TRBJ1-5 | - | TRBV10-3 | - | CAISVGLEQPQHF | TGTGCCATCAGTGTGGGGCTAGAGCAGCCCCAGCATTTT
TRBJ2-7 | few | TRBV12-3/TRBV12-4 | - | CASSLYSASSYEQYF | TGTGCCAGCAGTTTGTATTCCGCAAGCTCCTACGAGCAGTACTTC
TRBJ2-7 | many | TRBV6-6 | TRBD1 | CASSYMTGGSHEQYF | TGTGCCAGCAGTTACATGACAGGGGGCTCCCACGAGCAGTACTTC
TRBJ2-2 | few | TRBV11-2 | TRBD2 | CASSHRRSGRYTGELFF | TGTGCCAGCAGCCACCGCCGTAGCGGGAGATACACCGGGGAGCTGTTTTTT
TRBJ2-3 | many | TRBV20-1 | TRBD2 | CSASRSTSGGTDTQYF | TGCAGTGCTTCAAGATCGACTAGCGGAGGAACAGATACGCAGTATTTT
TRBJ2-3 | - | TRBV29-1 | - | CSVSPPHSTDTQYF | TGCAGCGTTAGCCCCCCCCATAGCACAGATACGCAGTATTTT
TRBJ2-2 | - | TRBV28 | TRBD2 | CASTDSGAGTGELFF | TGTGCCAGCACCGACAGCGGGGCCGGGACCGGGGAGCTGTTTTTT
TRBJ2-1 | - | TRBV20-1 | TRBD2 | CSASTLAGESQGDEQFF | TGCAGTGCTAGCACACTAGCGGGAGAAAGTCAGGGGGATGAGCAGTTCTTC
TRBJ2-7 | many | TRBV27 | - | CASGSQTYEQYF | TGTGCCAGCGGAAGCCAGACCTACGAGCAGTACTTC
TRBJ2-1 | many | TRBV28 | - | CASGTSSHNEQFF | TGTGCCAGCGGGACGAGTTCCCACAATGAGCAGTTCTTC
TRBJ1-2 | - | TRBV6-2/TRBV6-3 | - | CASSYSKGVLGYYGYTF | TGTGCCAGCAGTTACTCGAAAGGCGTACTGGGATACTATGGCTACACCTTC
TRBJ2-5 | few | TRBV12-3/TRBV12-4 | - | CASSYGMETQYF | TGTGCCAGCAGTTATGGGATGGAGACCCAGTACTTC
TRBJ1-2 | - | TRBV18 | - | CASSPGSQGIYGYTF | TGTGCCAGCTCACCGGGATCTCAGGGGATCTATGGCTACACCTTC
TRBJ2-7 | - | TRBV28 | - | CASSSGTVTYEQYF | TGTGCCAGCAGTTCTGGGACGGTCACCTACGAGCAGTACTTC